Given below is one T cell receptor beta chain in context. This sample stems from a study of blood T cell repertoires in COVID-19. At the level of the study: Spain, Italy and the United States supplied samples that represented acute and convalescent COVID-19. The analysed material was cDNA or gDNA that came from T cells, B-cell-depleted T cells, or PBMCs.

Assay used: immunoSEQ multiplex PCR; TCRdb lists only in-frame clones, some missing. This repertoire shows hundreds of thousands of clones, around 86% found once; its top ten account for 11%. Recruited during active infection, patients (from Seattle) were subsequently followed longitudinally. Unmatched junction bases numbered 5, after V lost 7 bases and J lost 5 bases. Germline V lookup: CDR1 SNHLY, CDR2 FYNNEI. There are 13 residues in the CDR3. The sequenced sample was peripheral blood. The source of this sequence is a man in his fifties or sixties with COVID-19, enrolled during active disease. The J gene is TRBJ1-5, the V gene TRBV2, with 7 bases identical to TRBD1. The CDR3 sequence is CASTVTGDQPQHF. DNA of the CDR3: TGTGCCAGCACCGTTACAGGGGATCAGCCCCAGCATTTT.